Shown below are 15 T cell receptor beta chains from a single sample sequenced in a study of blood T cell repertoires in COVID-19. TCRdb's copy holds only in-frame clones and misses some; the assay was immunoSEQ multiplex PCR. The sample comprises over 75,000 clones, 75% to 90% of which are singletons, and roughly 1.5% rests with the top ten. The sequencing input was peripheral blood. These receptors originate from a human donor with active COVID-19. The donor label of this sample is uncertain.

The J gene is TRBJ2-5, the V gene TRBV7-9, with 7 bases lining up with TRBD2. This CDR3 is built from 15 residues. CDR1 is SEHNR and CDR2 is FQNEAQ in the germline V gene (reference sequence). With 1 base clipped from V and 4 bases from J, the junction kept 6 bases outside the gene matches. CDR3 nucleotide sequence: TGTGCCAGCAGCTTAGACTCCGGACTAGTAGAGACCCAGTACTTC. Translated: CASSLDSGLVETQYF. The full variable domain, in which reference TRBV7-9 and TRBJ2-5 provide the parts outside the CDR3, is DTGVSQNPRHKITKRGQNVTFRCDPISEHNRLYWYRQTLGQGPEFLTYFQNEAQLEKSRLLSDRFSAERPKGSFSTLEIQRTEQGDSAMYLCASSLDSGLVETQYFGPGTRLLVL.

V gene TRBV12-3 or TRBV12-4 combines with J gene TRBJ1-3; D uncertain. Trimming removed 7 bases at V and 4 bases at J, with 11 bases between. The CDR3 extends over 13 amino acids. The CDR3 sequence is CASTAVSGNTIYF. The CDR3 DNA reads TGTGCCAGCACCGCGGTGTCGGGAAACACCATATATTTT.

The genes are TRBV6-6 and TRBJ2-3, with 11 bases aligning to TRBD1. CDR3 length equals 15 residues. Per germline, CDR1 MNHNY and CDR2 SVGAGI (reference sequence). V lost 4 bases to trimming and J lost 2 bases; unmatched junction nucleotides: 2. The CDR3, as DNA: TGTGCCAGCAGTTCCGGACAGGGGGCCACAGATACGCAGTATTTT. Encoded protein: CASSSGQGATDTQYF.

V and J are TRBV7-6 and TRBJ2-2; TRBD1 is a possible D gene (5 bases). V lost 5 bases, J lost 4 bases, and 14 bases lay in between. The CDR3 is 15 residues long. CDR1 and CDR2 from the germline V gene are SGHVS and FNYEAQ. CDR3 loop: CASSLGQVPTGELFF. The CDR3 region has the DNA TGTGCCAGCAGCCTCGGACAAGTCCCCACCGGGGAGCTGTTTTTT.

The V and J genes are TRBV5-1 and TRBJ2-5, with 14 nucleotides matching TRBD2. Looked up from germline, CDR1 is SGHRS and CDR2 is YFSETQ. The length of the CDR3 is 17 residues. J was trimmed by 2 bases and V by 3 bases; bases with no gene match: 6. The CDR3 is CASSSGLAGGNQETQYF. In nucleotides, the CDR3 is TGCGCCAGCAGCTCAGGACTAGCGGGGGGCAATCAAGAGACCCAGTACTTC.

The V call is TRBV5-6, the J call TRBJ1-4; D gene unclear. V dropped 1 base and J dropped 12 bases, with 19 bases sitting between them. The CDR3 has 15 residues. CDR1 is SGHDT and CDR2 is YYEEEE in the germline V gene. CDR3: CASSLFRVETNELFF. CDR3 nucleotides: TGTGCCAGCAGCTTGTTTCGGGTGGAAACGAACGAACTGTTTTTT.

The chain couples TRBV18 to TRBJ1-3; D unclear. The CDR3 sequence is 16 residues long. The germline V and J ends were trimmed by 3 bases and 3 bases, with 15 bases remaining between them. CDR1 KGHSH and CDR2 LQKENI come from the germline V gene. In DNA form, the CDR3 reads TGTGCCAGCTCACCCACCCGGGTGCCGCTTGGAAACACCATATATTTT. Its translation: CASSPTRVPLGNTIYF.

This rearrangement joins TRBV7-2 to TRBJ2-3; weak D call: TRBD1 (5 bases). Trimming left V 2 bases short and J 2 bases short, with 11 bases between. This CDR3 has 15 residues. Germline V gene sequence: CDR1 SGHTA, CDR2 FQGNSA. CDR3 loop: CASSLTTVPTDTQYF. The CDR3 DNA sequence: TGTGCCAGCAGCTTAACGACAGTACCCACAGATACGCAGTATTTT.

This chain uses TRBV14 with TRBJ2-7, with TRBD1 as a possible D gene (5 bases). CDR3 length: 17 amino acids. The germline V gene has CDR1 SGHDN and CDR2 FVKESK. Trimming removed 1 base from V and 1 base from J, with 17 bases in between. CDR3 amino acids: CASSQVGGRVYSYEQYF. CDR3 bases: TGTGCCAGCAGCCAAGTAGGCGGCAGGGTATATTCCTACGAGCAGTACTTC.

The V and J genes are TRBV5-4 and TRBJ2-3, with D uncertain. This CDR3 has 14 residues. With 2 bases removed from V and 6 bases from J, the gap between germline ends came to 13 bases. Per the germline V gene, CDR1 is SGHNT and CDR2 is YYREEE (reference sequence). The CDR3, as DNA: TGTGCCAGCAGCTTTACCGAGCTCTGGGATACGCAGTATTTT. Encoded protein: CASSFTELWDTQYF.

The CDR3, as DNA: TGCGCCAGCAGCTTACAGGTTTTGGACGATTCACCCCTCCACTTT. It encodes CASSLQVLDDSPLHF. The rearrangement links TRBV5-1 to TRBJ1-6; the D gene is possibly TRBD1 (5 bases). The CDR3 has 15 amino acids. Germline loops: CDR1 SGHRS, CDR2 YFSETQ. V was clipped by 2 bases and J by 8 bases, with 14 bases between them.

The CDR3 DNA reads as TGTGCCAGCAGCTTTTTAACTAGCTCGAACACCGGGGAGCTGTTTTTT. Protein: CASSFLTSSNTGELFF. The chain recombines TRBV7-2 with TRBJ2-2, with D possibly being TRBD2 (6 bases). Germline CDR1 SGHTA, CDR2 FQGNSA. The V end was cut by 3 bases, the J end by 0 bases, with 11 bases between. The CDR3 contains 16 residues. Looking up the rest from reference TRBV7-2 and TRBJ2-2 gives the full variable domain: GAGVSQSPSNKVTEKGKDVELRCDPISGHTALYWYRQSLGQGLEFLIYFQGNSAPDKSGLPSDRFSAERTGGSVSTLTIQRTQQEDSAVYLCASSFLTSSNTGELFFGEGSRLTVL.

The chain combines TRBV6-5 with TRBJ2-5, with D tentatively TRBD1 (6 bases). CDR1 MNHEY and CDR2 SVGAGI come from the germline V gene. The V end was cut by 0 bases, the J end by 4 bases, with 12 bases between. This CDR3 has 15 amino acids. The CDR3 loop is CASSYSPGVRETQYF. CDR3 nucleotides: TGTGCCAGCAGTTACTCTCCAGGGGTTAGAGAGACCCAGTACTTC.

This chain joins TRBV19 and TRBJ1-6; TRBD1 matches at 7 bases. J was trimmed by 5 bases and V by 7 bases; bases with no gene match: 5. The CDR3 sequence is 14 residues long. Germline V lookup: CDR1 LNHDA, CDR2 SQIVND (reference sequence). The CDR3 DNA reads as TGTGCCAGTACCCGGGACAGAGATAATTCACCCCTCCACTTT. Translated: CASTRDRDNSPLHF. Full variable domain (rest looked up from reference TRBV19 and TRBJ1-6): DGGITQSPKYLFRKEGQNVTLSCEQNLNHDAMYWYRQDPGQGLRLIYYSQIVNDFQKGDIAEGYSVSREKKESFPLTVTSAQKNPTAFYLCASTRDRDNSPLHFGNGTRLTVT.

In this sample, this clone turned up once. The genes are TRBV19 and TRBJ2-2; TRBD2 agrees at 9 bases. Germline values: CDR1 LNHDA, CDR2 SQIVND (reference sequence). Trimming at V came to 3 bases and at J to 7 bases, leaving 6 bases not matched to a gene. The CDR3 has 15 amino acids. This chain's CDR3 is CASSIGLAGFGELFF. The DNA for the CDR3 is TGTGCCAGTAGTATCGGGCTAGCGGGGTTCGGGGAGCTGTTTTTT.